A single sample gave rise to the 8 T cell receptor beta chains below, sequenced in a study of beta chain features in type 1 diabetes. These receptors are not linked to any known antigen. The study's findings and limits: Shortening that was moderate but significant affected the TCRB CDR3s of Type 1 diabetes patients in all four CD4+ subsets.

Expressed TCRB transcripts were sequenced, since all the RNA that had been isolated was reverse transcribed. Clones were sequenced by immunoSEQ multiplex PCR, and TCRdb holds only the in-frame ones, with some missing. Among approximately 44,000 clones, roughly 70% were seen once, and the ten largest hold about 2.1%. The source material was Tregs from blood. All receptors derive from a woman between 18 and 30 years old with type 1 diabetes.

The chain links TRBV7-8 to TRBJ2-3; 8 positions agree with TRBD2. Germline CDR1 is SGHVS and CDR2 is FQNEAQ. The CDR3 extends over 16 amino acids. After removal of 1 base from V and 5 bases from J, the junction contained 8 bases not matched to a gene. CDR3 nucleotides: TGTGCCAGCAGCTTAGGGCTGCGGGGGGCGGGAGATACGCAGTATTTT. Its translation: CASSLGLRGAGDTQYF. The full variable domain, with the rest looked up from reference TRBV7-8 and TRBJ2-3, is GAGVSQSPRYKVAKRGQDVALRCDPISGHVSLFWYQQALGQGPEFLTYFQNEAQLDKSGLPSDRFFAERPEGSVSTLKIQRTQQEDSAVYLCASSLGLRGAGDTQYFGPGTRLTVL.

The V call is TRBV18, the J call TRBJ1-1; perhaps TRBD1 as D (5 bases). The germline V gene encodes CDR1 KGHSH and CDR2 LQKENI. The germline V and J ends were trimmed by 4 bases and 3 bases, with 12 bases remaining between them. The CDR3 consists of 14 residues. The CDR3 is CASSQAGRDTEAFF. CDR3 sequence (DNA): TGTGCCAGCTCACAGGCAGGGAGGGACACTGAAGCTTTCTTT.

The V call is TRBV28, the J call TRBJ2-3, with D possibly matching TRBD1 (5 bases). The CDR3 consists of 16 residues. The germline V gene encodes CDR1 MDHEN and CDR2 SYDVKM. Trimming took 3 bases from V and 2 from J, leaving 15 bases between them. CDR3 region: CASSFVWGGPTDTQYF. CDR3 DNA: TGTGCCAGCAGTTTCGTATGGGGCGGCCCCACAGATACGCAGTATTTT.

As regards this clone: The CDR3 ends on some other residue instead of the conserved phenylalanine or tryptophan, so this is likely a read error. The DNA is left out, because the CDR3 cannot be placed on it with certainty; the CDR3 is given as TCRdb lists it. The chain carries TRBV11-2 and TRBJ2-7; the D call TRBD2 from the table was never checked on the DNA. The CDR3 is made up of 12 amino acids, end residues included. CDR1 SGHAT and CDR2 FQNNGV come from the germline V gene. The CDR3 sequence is CASNHSTSGPDL.

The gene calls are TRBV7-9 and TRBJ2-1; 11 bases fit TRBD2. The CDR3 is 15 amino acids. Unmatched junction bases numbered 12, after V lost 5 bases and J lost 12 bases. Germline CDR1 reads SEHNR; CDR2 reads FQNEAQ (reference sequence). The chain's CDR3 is CASSAGLAASSGQFF. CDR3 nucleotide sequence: TGTGCCAGCAGCGCGGGACTAGCGGCATCTTCCGGGCAGTTCTTC.

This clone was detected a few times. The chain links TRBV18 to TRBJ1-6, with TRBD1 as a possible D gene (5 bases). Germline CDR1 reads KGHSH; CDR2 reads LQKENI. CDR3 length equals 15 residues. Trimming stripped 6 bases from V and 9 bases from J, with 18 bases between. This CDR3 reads CASSIFGQGGSPLHF. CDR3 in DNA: TGTGCCAGCTCGATTTTTGGGCAGGGCGGTTCACCCCTCCACTTT.

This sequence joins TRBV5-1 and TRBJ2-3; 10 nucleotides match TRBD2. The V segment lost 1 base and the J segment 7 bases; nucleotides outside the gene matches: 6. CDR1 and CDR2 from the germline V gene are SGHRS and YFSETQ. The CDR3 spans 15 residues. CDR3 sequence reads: CASSLTSGKGNTQYF. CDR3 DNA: TGCGCCAGCAGCTTGACTAGCGGGAAGGGGAATACGCAGTATTTT.

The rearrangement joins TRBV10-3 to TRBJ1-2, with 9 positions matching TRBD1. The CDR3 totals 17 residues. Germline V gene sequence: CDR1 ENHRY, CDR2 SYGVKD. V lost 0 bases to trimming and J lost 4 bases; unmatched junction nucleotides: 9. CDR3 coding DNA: TGTGCCATCAGTGAGTCGATAGGACAGGGGTGGGCCTATGGCTACACCTTC. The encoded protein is CAISESIGQGWAYGYTF.